This TCR beta chain comes out of a study of CD8+ T cells in alopecia areata. Study-wide results and caveats: Among the 100 top clones, expanded CD8+ clones, like scalp clonality, were significantly decreased by tofacitinib. The presence of one nonresponder keeps the tie between baseline CD8+ expansion and response uncertain.

This clone was detected a few times. The antigen is undetermined. The authors extracted RNA and reverse transcribed it into cDNA as the sequencing template. Only in-frame clones appear in the TCRdb table, and some are missing; sequencing was by immunoSEQ multiplex PCR. This table has 150,000 to 250,000 clones, roughly three fifths appearing once. Treatment: oral pan-JAK inhibitor, 5-10 mg twice daily. Germline V CDR1 and CDR2: GTSNPN, SVGIG (reference sequence). J gave up 10 bases and V 3 bases, and 10 bases lay outside the gene matches. This CDR3 comprises 15 residues. The sample here was CD4+ T cells sorted from blood, taken at week 4, from a patient treated with tofacitinib. This sequence was found in a human donor with alopecia areata. The rearrangement links TRBV30 to TRBJ2-1; 12 nucleotides line up with TRBD2. The CDR3 is CAWSETSGGPTEQFF. For the CDR3, the DNA is TGTGCCTGGAGCGAAACTAGCGGGGGGCCAACGGAGCAGTTCTTC. Full variable domain (remainder filled in from reference TRBV30 and TRBJ2-1): SQTIHQWPATLVQPVGSPLSLECTVEGTSNPNLYWYRQAAGRGLQLLFYSVGIGQISSEVPQNLSASRPQDRQFILSSKKLLLSDSGFYLCAWSETSGGPTEQFFGPGTRLTVL.